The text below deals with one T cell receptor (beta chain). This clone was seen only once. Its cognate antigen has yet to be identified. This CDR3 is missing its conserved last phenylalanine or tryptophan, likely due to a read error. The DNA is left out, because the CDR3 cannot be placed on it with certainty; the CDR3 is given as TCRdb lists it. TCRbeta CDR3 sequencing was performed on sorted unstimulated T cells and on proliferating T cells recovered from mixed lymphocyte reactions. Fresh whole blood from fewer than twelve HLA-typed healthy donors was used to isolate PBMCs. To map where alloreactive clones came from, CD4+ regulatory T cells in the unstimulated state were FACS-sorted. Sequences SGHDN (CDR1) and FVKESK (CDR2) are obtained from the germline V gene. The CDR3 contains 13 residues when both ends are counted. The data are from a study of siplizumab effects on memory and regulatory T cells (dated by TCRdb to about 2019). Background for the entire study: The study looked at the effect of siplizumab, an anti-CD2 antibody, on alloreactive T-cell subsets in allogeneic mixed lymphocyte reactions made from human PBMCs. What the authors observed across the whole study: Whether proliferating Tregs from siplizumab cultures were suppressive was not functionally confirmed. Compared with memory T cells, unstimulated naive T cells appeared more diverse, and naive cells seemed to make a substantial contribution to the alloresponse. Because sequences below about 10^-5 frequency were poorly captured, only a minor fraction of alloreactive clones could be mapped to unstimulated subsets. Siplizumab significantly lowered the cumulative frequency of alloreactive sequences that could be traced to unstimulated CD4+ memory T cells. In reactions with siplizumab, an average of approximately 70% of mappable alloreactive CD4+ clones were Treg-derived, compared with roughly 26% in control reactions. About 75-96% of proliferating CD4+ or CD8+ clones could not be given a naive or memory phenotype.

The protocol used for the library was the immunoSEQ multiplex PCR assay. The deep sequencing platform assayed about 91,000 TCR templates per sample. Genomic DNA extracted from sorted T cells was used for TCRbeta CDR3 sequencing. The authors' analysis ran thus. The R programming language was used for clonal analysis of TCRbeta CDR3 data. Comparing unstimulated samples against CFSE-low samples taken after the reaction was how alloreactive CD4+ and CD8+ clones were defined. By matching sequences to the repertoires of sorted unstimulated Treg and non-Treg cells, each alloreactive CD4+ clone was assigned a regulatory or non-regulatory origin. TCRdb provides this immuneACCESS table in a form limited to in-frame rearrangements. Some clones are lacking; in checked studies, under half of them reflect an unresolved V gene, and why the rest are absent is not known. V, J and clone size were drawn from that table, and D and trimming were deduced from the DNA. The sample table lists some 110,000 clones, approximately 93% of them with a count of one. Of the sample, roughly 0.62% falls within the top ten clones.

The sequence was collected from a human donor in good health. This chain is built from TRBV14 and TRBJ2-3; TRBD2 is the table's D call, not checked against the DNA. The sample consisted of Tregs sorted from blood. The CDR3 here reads CASSQDWAGGQFL.